A single sample gave rise to the 2 T cell receptor beta chains below, sequenced in a study of cytomegalovirus exposure and HLA in healthy donors. 60 Vbeta and 13 Jbeta primers were used in PCR. Assay: immunoSEQ multiplex PCR; the TCRdb copy retains only in-frame clones and omits some. The sample holds 150,000 to 200,000 clones; around 83% are singletons and the top ten take approximately 1%. Sequenced: PBMCs. These receptors were collected from a woman in her thirties or forties in good health and CMV-seronegative.

A few counts support this clone. This chain joins TRBV7-3 and TRBJ2-1; 8 bases line up with TRBD2. Germline values: CDR1 SGHTA, CDR2 FQGTGA. The CDR3 is made up of 18 amino acids. Losses at the gene ends were 0 bases for V and 7 bases for J; bases not matched to a gene: 14. The DNA of the CDR3 is TGTGCCAGCAGCTTAACGAACCTCCGAGCGGGAGAGGAGAATGAGCAGTTCTTC. This translates into CASSLTNLRAGEENEQFF.

The rearrangement links TRBV7-2 to TRBJ1-4; weak D call: TRBD1 (5 bases). Germline lookup yields CDR1 SGHTA and CDR2 FQGNSA. The CDR3 totals 16 residues. V lost 1 base to trimming and J lost 2 bases, with 11 bases between them. The CDR3 coding sequence is TGTGCCAGCAGCTTAGTAGAGGGGAGGACTAATGAAAAACTGTTTTTT. Translated, it gives CASSLVEGRTNEKLFF.